This entry is about one T cell receptor beta chain. Its antigen specificity is not known. The record has no base qualities; no much larger clone is one base away. V is trimmed back by 5 bases and J by 6 bases, and the junction contains 6 bases that no gene match accounts for. The CDR3 measures 13 amino acids from cysteine to phenylalanine. Only the CDR3 DNA stays, 39 bases, in frame from base 1. CDR1 and CDR2, looked up from the germline V gene, are SGHDN and FVKESK. This entry comes from a study of control samples from healthy donors and cancer patients (dated by TCRdb to about 2020). Library prep was done by the immunoSEQ multiplex PCR assay. TCRdb limited this immuneACCESS table to in-frame rearrangements with V and J called. A share of clones is missing; checked studies link under half to unresolved V genes, and the rest is unexplained. The sample includes about 13,000 clones, with roughly 79% observed a single time. Together, the top ten hold more than 7% of the sample.

The chain is encoded by TRBV14 joined to TRBJ2-7, and TRBD2 aligns with 8 junction nucleotides. The sequence derives from a male donor with melanoma. Sequenced input: formalin-fixed, paraffin-embedded tissue. The sequenced DNA: TGTGCCAGCAGCGGGGGACTAGTAAGCGAGCAGTACTTC. The encoded protein is CASSGGLVSEQYF. The full variable domain, with segments outside the CDR3 supplied by the reference TRBV14 and TRBJ2-7 proteins, appears as EAGVTQFPSHSVIEKGQTVTLRCDPISGHDNLYWYRRVMGKEIKFLLHFVKESKQDESGMPNNRFLAERTGGTYSTLKVQPAELEDSGVYFCASSGGLVSEQYFGPGTRLTVT.